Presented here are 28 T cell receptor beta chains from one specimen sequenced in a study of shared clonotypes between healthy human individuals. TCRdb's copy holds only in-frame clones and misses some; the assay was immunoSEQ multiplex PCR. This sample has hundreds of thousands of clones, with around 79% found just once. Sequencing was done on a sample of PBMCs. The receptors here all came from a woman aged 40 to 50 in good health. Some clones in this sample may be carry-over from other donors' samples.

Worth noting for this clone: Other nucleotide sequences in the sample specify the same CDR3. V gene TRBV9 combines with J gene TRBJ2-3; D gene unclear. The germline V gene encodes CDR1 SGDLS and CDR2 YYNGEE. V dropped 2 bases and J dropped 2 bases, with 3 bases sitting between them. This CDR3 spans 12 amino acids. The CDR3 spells CASSVDTDTQYF. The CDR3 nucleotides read TGTGCCAGCAGCGTCGACACAGATACGCAGTATTTT.

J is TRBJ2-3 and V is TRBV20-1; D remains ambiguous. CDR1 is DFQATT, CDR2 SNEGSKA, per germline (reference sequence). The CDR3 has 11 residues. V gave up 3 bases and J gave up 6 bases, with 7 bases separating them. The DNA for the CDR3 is TGCAGTGCTAGTCGTGCGGATACGCAGTATTTT. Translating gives CSASRADTQYF.

The chain's CDR3 is CASSVPDSAGELFF. CDR3 bases: TGTGCCAGCAGCGTACCCGACAGTGCCGGGGAGCTGTTTTTT. The genes are TRBV9 and TRBJ2-2, with D tentatively TRBD1 (5 bases). CDR1 and CDR2 from the germline V gene are SGDLS and YYNGEE. Trimming removed 1 base from V and 6 bases from J, with 10 bases in between. CDR3 length: 14 residues.

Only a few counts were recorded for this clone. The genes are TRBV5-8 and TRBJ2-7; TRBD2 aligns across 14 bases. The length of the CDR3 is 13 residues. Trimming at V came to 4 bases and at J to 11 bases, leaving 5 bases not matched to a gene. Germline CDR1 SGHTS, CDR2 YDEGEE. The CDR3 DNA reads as TGTGCCAGCAGCAGGGGACTAGCGGGAGTAAAGTACTTC. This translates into CASSRGLAGVKYF.

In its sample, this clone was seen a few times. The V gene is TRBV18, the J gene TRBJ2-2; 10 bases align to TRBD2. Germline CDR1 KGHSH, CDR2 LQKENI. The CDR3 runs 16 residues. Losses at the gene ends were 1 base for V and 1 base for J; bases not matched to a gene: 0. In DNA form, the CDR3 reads TGTGCCAGCTCACCACGACTAGCGGGGAACACCGGGGAGCTGTTTTTT. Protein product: CASSPRLAGNTGELFF.

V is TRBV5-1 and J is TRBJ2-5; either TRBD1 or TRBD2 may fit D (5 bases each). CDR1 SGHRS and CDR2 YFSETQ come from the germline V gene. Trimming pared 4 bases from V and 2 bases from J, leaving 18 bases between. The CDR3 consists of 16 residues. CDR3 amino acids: CASSNTGPTLQETQYF. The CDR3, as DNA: TGCGCCAGCAGCAATACGGGGCCTACCTTACAAGAGACCCAGTACTTC.

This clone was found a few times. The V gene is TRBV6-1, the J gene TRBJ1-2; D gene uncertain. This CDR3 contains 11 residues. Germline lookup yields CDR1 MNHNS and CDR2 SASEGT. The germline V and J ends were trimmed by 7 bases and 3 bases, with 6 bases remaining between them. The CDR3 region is CASTRDYGYTF. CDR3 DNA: TGTGCCAGCACGAGGGACTATGGCTACACCTTC.

DNA for the CDR3: TGTGCCAGCAGCTTGGGGAGTCAGCCCCAGCATTTT. It translates to CASSLGSQPQHF. V gene TRBV7-9 combines with J gene TRBJ1-5, with unresolved D. The V end lost 3 bases, the J end lost 6 bases, and 6 bases lay between the germline ends. The CDR3 runs 12 residues. Germline V gene lookup returns CDR1 SEHNR and CDR2 FQNEAQ (reference sequence).

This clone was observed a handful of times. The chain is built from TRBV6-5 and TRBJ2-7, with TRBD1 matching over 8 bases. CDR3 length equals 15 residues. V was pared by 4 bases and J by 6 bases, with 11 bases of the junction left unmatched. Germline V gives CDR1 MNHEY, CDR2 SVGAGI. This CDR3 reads CASSSSPGQVTEQYF. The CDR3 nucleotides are TGTGCCAGCAGTTCATCGCCGGGACAGGTTACCGAGCAGTACTTC.

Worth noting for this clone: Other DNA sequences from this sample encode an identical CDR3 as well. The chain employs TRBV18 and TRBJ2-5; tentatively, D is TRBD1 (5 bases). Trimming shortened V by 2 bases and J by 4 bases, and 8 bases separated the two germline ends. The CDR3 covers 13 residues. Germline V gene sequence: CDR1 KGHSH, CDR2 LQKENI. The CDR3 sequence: CASSPGASETQYF. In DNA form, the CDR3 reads TGTGCCAGCTCACCAGGGGCTTCAGAGACCCAGTACTTC.

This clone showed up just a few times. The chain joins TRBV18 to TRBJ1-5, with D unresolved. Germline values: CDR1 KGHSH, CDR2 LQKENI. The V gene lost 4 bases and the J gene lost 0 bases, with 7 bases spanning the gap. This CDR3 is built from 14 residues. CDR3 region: CASSQGVSNQPQHF. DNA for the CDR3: TGTGCCAGCTCACAGGGAGTTAGCAATCAGCCCCAGCATTTT.

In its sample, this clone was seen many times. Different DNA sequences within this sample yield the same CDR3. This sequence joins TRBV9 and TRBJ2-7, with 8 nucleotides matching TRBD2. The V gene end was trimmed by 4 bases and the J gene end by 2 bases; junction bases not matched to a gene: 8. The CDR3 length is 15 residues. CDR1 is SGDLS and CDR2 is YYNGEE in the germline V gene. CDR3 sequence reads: CASSFGLAEPYEQYF. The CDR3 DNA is TGTGCCAGCAGCTTCGGACTAGCCGAGCCCTACGAGCAGTACTTC. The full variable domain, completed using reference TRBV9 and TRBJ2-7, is DSGVTQTPKHLITATGQRVTLRCSPRSGDLSVYWYQQSLDQGLQFLIQYYNGEERAKGNILERFSAQQFPDLHSELNLSSLELGDSALYFCASSFGLAEPYEQYFGPGTRLTVT.

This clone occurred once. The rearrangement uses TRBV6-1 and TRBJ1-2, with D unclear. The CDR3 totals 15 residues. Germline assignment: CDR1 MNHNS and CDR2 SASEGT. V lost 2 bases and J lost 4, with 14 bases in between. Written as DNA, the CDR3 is TGTGCCAGCAGTGAAATAGTCAGGCATTCCTATGGCTACACCTTC. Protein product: CASSEIVRHSYGYTF.

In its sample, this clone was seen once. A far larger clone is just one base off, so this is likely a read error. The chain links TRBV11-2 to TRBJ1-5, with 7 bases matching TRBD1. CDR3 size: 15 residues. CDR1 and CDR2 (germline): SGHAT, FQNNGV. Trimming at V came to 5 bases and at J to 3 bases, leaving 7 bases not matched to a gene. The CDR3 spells CASSVAGGPNQPQHF. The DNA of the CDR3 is TGTGCCAGCAGCGTCGCAGGGGGACCCAATCAGCCCCAGCATTTT.

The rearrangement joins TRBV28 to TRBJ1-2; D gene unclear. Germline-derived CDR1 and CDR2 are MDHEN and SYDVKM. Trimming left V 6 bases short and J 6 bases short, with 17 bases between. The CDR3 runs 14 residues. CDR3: CASSWTGRFNGYTF. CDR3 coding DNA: TGTGCCAGCAGCTGGACGGGCAGGTTCAATGGCTACACCTTC.

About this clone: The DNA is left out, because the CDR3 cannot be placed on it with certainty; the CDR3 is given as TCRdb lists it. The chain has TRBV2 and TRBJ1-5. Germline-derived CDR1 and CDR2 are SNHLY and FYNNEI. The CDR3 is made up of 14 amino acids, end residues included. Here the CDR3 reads CASSEAGEISPSIF.

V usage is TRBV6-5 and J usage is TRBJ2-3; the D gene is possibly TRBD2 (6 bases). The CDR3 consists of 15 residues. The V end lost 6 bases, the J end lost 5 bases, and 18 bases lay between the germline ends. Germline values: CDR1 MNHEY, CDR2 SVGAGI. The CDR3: CASSSPGGSRDTQYF. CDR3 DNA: TGTGCCAGCAGCAGCCCTGGGGGGTCAAGAGATACGCAGTATTTT.

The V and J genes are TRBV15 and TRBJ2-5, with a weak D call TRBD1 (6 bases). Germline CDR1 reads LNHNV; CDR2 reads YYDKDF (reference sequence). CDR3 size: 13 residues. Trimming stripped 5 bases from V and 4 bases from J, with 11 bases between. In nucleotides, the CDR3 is TGTGCCACCAGCCCACGGACAGCAGAGACCCAGTACTTC. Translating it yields CATSPRTAETQYF.

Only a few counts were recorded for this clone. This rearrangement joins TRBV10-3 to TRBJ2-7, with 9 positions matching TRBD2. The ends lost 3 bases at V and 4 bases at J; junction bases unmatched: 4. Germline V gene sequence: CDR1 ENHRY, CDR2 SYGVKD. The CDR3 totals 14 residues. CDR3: CAISELAGVYEQYF. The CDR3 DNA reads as TGTGCCATCAGTGAATTAGCGGGAGTATACGAGCAGTACTTC.

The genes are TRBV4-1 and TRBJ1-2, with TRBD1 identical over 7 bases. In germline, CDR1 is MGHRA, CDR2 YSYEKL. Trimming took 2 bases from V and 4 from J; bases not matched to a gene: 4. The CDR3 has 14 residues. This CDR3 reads CASSQIRGSYGYTF. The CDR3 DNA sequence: TGCGCCAGCAGCCAAATCAGGGGGAGCTATGGCTACACCTTC.

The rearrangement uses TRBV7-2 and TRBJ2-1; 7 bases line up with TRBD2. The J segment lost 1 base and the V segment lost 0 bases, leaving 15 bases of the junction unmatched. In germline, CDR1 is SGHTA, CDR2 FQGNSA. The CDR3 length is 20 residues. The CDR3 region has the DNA TGTGCCAGCAGCTTAGCGGTGGGGACTACCTTTAACAGATCCTACAATGAGCAGTTCTTC. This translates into CASSLAVGTTFNRSYNEQFF. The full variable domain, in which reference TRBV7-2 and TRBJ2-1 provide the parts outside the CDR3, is GAGVSQSPSNKVTEKGKDVELRCDPISGHTALYWYRQSLGQGLEFLIYFQGNSAPDKSGLPSDRFSAERTGGSVSTLTIQRTQQEDSAVYLCASSLAVGTTFNRSYNEQFFGPGTRLTVL.

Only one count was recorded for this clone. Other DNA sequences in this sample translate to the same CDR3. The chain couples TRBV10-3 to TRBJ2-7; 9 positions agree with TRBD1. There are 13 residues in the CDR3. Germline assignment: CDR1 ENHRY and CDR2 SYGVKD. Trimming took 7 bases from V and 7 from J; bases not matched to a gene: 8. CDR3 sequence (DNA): TGTGCCATCACGGGACAGGGTTTCTATGAGCAGTACTTC. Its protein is CAITGQGFYEQYF.

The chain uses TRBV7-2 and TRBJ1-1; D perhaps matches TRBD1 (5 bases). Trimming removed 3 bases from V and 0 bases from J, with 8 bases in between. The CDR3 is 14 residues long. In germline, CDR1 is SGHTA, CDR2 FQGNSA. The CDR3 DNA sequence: TGTGCCAGCAGCTTTGGACATATGAACACTGAAGCTTTCTTT. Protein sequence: CASSFGHMNTEAFF.

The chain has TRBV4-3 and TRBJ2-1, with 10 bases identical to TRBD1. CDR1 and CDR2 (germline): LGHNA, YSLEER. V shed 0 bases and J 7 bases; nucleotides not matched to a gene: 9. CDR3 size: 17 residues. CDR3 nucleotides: TGCGCCAGCAGCCAAGATGGGATGGGACAGGGGAGGAATGAGCAGTTCTTC. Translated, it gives CASSQDGMGQGRNEQFF.

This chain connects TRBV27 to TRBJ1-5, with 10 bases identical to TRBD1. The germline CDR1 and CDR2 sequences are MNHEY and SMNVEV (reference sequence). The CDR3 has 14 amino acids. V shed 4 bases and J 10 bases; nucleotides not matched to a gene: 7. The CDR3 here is CASSSTGGKFPQHF. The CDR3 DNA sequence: TGTGCCAGCAGTTCGACAGGGGGCAAATTTCCCCAGCATTTT.

The DNA for the CDR3 is TGTGCCAGCTCACGCCTGGCAGGGGCGGACCAGCCCCAGCATTTT. Translation gives CASSRLAGADQPQHF. V usage is TRBV18 and J usage is TRBJ1-5, with D tentatively TRBD1 (6 bases). The CDR3 extends over 15 amino acids. Germline loops: CDR1 KGHSH, CDR2 LQKENI. The V gene lost 4 bases and the J gene lost 7 bases, with 17 bases spanning the gap.

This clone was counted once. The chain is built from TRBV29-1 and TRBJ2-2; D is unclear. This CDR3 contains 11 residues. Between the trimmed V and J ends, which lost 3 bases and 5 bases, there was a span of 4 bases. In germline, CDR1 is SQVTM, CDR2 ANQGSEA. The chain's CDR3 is CSVERTGELFF. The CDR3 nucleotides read TGCAGCGTTGAGCGTACCGGGGAGCTGTTTTTT.

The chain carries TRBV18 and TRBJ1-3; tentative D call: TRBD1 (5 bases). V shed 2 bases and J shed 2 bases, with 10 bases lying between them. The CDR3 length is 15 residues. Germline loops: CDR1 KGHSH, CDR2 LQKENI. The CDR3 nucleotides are TGTGCCAGCTCACCAGCAGGGACGGCTGGAAACACCATATATTTT. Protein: CASSPAGTAGNTIYF.